These T cell receptor beta chains were read from a single sample in a study of CD8 T cells in ankylosing spondylitis. Each CDR3 protein gets one entry after TCRdb re-called the 5' RACE reads with MiXCR. The sample has approximately 300,000 distinct CDR3 sequences, approximately 20% seen once. The sample comprised blood, either unsorted or a sorted T cell fraction (not recorded which). The receptors come from a male donor with ankylosing spondylitis or in good health (not recorded which). The CDR3 runs from the conserved cysteine through the conserved F or W.

V	J	CDR3
TRBV18	TRBJ1-5	CASSSQFNQPQHF
TRBV20-1	TRBJ1-1	CSARTGTSEAFF
TRBV5-1	TRBJ2-3	CASSYGQETDTQYF
TRBV5-1	TRBJ1-1	CASSFSVNTEAFF
TRBV5-1	TRBJ2-1	CASSLLTSYNEQFF
TRBV5-1	TRBJ2-2	CASSAIRDTNTGELFF
TRBV7-2	TRBJ1-2	CASNRDRGYGYTF
TRBV12-3/TRBV12-4	TRBJ1-1	CASCYSAGLRTEAFF
TRBV6-1	TRBJ2-5	CASSGATVALETQYF
TRBV11-2	TRBJ2-3	CASSPMGASTDTQYF
TRBV7-8	TRBJ2-1	CASSPWTSGADEQFF
TRBV24-1	TRBJ2-1	CATSTTSGLYNEQFF
TRBV12-3/TRBV12-4	TRBJ2-1	CASRPDGSSYNEQFF
TRBV11-2	TRBJ2-2	CASSLAGSGTGELFF
TRBV7-3	TRBJ2-1	CASSLLPLGLSYNEQFF
TRBV10-1	TRBJ2-1	CASSRASGRNEQFF